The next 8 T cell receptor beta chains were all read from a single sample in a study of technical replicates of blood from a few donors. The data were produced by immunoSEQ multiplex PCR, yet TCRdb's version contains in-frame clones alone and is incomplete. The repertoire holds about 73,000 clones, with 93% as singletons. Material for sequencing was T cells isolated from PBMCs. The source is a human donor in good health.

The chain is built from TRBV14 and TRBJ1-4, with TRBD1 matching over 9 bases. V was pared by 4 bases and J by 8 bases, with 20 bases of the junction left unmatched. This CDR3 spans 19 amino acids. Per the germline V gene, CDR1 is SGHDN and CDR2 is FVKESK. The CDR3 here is CASSPTYGDRAIQDEKLFF. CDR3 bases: TGTGCCAGCAGCCCAACTTATGGGGACAGGGCGATTCAGGACGAAAAACTGTTTTTT.

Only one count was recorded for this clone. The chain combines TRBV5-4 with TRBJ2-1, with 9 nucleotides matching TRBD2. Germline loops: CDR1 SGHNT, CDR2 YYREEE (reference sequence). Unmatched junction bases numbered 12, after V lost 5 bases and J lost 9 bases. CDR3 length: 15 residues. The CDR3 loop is CASSTSQVAGVEQFF. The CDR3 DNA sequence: TGTGCCAGCAGTACGAGCCAGGTAGCGGGGGTTGAGCAGTTCTTC.

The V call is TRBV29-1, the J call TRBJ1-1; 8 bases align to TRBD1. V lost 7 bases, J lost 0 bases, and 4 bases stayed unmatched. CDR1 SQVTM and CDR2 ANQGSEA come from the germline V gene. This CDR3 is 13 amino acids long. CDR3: CSDYRGMNTEAFF. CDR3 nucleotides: TGCAGCGATTACAGGGGGATGAACACTGAAGCTTTCTTT.

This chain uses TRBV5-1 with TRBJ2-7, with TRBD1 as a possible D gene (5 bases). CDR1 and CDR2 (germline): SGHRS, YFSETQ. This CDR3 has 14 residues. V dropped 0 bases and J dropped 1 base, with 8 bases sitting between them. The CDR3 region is CASSLVAGSYEQYF. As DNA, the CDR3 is TGCGCCAGCAGCTTGGTAGCAGGGTCCTACGAGCAGTACTTC.

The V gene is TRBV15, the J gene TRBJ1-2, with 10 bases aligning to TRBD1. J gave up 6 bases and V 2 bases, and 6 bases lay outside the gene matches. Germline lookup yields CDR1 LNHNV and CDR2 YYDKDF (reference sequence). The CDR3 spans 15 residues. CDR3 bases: TGTGCCACCAGCAGAAGGGACAGGGGAGTAGATGGCTACACCTTC. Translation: CATSRRDRGVDGYTF.

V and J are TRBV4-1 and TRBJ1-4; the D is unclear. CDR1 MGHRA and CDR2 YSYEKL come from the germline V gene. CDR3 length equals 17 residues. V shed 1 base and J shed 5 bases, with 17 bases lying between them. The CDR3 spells CASSQGVRITQNEKLFF. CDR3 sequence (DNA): TGCGCCAGCAGCCAAGGCGTCAGGATAACTCAAAATGAAAAACTGTTTTTT.

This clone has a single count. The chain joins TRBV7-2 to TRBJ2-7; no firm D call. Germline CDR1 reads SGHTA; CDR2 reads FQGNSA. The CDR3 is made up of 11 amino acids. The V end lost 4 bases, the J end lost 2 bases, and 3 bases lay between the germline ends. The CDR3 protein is CASSSTYEQYF. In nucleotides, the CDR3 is TGTGCCAGCAGCTCCACCTACGAGCAGTACTTC.

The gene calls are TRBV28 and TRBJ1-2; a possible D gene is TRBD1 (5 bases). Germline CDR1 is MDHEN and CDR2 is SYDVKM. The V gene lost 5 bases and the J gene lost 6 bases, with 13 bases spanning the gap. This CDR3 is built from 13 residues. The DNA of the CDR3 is TGTGCCAGCAGTCCCCAGGGTGAGGATGGCTACACCTTC. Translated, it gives CASSPQGEDGYTF.